Shown below are 3 T cell receptor beta chains from a single sample sequenced in a study of cytomegalovirus exposure and HLA in healthy donors. Primers: 60 Vbeta forward and 13 Jbeta reverse. Assay: immunoSEQ multiplex PCR; the TCRdb copy retains only in-frame clones and omits some. The table shows some 120,000 clones, with 65% to 75% occurring only once. Sample: PBMCs. The receptors derive from a young man in good health and CMV-seropositive.

J is TRBJ1-2 and V is TRBV19, with 10 nucleotides matching TRBD1. The germline V gene has CDR1 LNHDA and CDR2 SQIVND (reference sequence). The V segment lost 3 bases and the J segment 6 bases; nucleotides outside the gene matches: 4. The CDR3 covers 14 residues. CDR3 region: CASSIDRGHDGYTF. CDR3 sequence (DNA): TGTGCCAGTAGTATCGACAGGGGGCATGATGGCTACACCTTC.

This sequence joins TRBV7-9 and TRBJ2-1, with D possibly TRBD1 on 6 matching bases. This CDR3 is 13 amino acids long. The germline V gene encodes CDR1 SEHNR and CDR2 FQNEAQ (reference sequence). V shed 8 bases and J shed 1 base, with 9 bases lying between them. The CDR3 loop reads CASWGRSYNEQFF. As DNA, the CDR3 is TGTGCCAGCTGGGGGCGATCCTACAATGAGCAGTTCTTC.

The J gene is TRBJ2-1, the V gene TRBV7-2; D unclear. Per germline, CDR1 SGHTA and CDR2 FQGNSA. The CDR3 spans 16 residues. V lost 1 base and J 8 bases, leaving 18 bases between the germline ends. The CDR3 loop reads CASSLVAGLQYDEQFF. The CDR3, as DNA: TGTGCCAGCAGCTTAGTGGCAGGTCTTCAGTACGATGAGCAGTTCTTC.